This TCR beta chain was recorded in a study of T cells in Graves' hyperthyroidism and ophthalmopathy. Notes on the study in general: Most thyroid clonotypes that were expanded above 0.001 also turned up in blood. Ophthalmopathy, which appeared later, was predicted by the model a median 6.5 months before onset.

Template material for amplifying TCR beta CDR3 regions consisted of RNA transcripts. HTBI primers drove first-round RT-PCR of the TCR CDR3. A single record per CDR3 protein comes from TCRdb applying MiXCR to the multiplex PCR reads. The table shows a few hundred thousand distinct CDR3 sequences, with 15% to 19% occurring only once. The germline V gene has CDR1 SGHVS and CDR2 FNYEAQ. V gave up 5 bases and J gave up 3 bases, with 5 bases separating them. The CDR3 is 11 residues long. Clinical symptoms, serum thyroxine and TRAb, thyroid ultrasound and orbital computed tomography together formed the diagnostic basis. From under 12 ml of fresh peripheral blood, PBMCs were isolated. This clonotype was detected ten times or more. Its antigen is undetermined.

The genes are TRBV7-6 and TRBJ2-7, with no clear D. This clonotype originated in a woman aged 30 to 39 with Graves' hyperthyroidism. The sequenced material came from blood. CDR3 amino acids: CASSNHYEQYF. DNA of the CDR3: TGTGCCAGCAGCAATCACTACGAGCAGTACTTC.